This is a list of T cell receptor beta chains from one sample in a study of blood T cell repertoires in COVID-19. Assay used: immunoSEQ multiplex PCR; TCRdb lists only in-frame clones, some missing. The data contain 380,000 or so clones, 70% to 90% of them seen just once; the ten biggest clones take up around 1.3%. Sequencing was performed on PBMCs or T cells enriched from blood (not recorded which). Receptor source: a man aged 30 to 45 who had recovered from COVID-19. CDR3s include the opening cysteine and the closing phenylalanine or tryptophan. The D gene is left open where the match is weak. Clone size appears in some rows only: once, few, many, or a class for an expanded clone.

v_call	j_call	d_call	cdr3_length	clone_size	cdr3_nt	cdr3_aa
TRBV10-2	TRBJ2-1	NA	13	NA	TGCGCCAGCAGCGCCTGGGGGGGCAGGGAGCAGTTCTTC	CASSAWGGREQFF
TRBV7-2	TRBJ1-3	NA	15	NA	TGTGCCAGCACCCCACTGCCATTGTGGGGAAACACCATATATTTT	CASTPLPLWGNTIYF
TRBV15	TRBJ1-1	TRBD1	12	NA	TGTGCCACCGGGACAGGGAACACTGAAGCTTTCTTT	CATGTGNTEAFF
TRBV5-1	TRBJ1-2	TRBD1	15	NA	TGCGCCAGCAGCTTGGAAAGGGACAGGAACTATGGCTACACCTTC	CASSLERDRNYGYTF
TRBV11-3	TRBJ1-3	TRBD1	18	NA	TGTGCCAGCAGCTCGTGCCGGACAGGGGGCCACTCTGGAAACACCATATATTTT	CASSSCRTGGHSGNTIYF
TRBV14	TRBJ1-3	NA	14	NA	TGTGCCAGCAGCCAAGTAGCTTTTGGAAACACCATATATTTT	CASSQVAFGNTIYF
TRBV15	TRBJ2-3	TRBD1	18	NA	TGTGCCACCAGCACCTACCTAGCTGACAGGGGATGGGCAGATACGCAGTATTTT	CATSTYLADRGWADTQYF
TRBV7-9	TRBJ2-5	NA	14	NA	TGTGCCAGCACGGCCCAGGGCCTGCGGGAGACCCAGTACTTC	CASTAQGLRETQYF
TRBV25-1	TRBJ2-3	TRBD2	16	NA	TGTGCCAGCAGTGAATTGTCTAGCGGGGGTACAGATACGCAGTATTTT	CASSELSSGGTDTQYF
TRBV6-5	TRBJ1-6	NA	15	NA	TGTGCCAGCAGTCCCGCCGTTCGGGAAAATTCACCCCTCCACTTT	CASSPAVRENSPLHF
TRBV4-2	TRBJ1-2	NA	18	NA	TGTGCCAGCAGCCAAGGTTTGCCACTGGGTAGCGACGACTATGGCTACACCTTC	CASSQGLPLGSDDYGYTF
TRBV6-5	TRBJ2-7	NA	11	NA	TGTGCCAGCAGTTACGGAGATAAGCAGTACTTC	CASSYGDKQYF
TRBV21-1	TRBJ2-7	NA	12	once	TGTGCCAGCTCCCATGAGGGCTACGAGCAGTACTTC	CASSHEGYEQYF
TRBV5-1	TRBJ2-3	NA	14	NA	TGCGCCAGCAGCTTGGGAGGGGGGGACAGGACGCAGTATTTT	CASSLGGGDRTQYF